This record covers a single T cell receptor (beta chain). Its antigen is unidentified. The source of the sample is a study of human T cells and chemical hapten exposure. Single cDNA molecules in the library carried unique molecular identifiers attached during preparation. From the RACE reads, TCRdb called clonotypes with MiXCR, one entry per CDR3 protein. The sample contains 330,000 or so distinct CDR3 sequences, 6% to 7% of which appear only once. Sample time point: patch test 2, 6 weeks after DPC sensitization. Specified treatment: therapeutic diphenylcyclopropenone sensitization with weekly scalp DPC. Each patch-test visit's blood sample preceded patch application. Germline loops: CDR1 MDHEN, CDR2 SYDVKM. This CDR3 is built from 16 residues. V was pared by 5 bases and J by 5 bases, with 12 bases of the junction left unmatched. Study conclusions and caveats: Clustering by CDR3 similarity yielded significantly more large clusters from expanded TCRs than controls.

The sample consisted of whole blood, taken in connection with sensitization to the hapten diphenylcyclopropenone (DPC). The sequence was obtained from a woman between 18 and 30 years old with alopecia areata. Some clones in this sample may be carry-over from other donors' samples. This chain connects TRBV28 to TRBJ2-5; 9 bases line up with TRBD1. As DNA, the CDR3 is TGTGCCAGCAGTCCCTACAGGGGGCGCCGGGGGGAGACCCAGTACTTC. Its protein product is CASSPYRGRRGETQYF.